This T cell receptor beta chain was recovered during a study of blood T cell repertoires in COVID-19. Measured with immunoSEQ multiplex PCR; TCRdb has only the in-frame clones, and not every one. Counted here are a few hundred thousand clones, around four fifths occurring once; the ten biggest clones make up around 5.5%. Input material: peripheral blood. The clonotype comes from a woman aged 60-75 years who had recovered from COVID-19.

Here the CDR3 reads CASSLQGARGFF. The DNA for the CDR3 is TGTGCCAGCAGCTTACAGGGGGCGCGAGGATTCTTC. The rearrangement joins TRBV11-2 to TRBJ2-1, with 8 bases identical to TRBD1. The V gene end was trimmed by 2 bases and the J gene end by 16 bases; junction bases not matched to a gene: 7. The CDR3 totals 12 residues. CDR1 is SGHAT and CDR2 is FQNNGV in the germline V gene. Full variable domain (remainder filled in from reference TRBV11-2 and TRBJ2-1): EAGVAQSPRYKIIEKRQSVAFWCNPISGHATLYWYQQILGQGPKLLIQFQNNGVVDDSQLPKDRFSAERLKGVDSTLKIQPAKLEDSAVYLCASSLQGARGFFGPGTRLTVL.